This T cell receptor beta chain was profiled in a study of brain T cells in children with intractable seizures. V lost 2 bases to trimming and J lost 8 bases, with 3 bases between them. The CDR3 is 11 residues long. Germline values: CDR1 KGHSH, CDR2 LQKENI. Assay used: immunoSEQ multiplex PCR; TCRdb lists only in-frame clones, some missing. The sample holds roughly 80,000 clones; under 95% are singletons and the top ten take less than 30%. The chain employs TRBV18 and TRBJ1-4, with D uncertain. The sequenced sample was peripheral blood, obtained at surgery. This receptor was obtained from a girl aged 2-10 years with Rasmussen encephalitis and intractable seizures. CDR3 amino acids: CASSPGEKLFF. The DNA for the CDR3 is TGTGCCAGCTCACCAGGAGAAAAACTGTTTTTT.